A selection of T cell receptor beta chains follows, all from one sample in a study of blood T cell repertoires in COVID-19. Assay used: immunoSEQ multiplex PCR; TCRdb lists only in-frame clones, some missing. This table holds approximately 290,000 clones, 75% to 90% found once. The sequencing input was peripheral blood. These receptors all come from a man aged 18 to 30 with active or convalescent COVID-19. Both conserved end residues are part of each CDR3. The D gene is left open where the match is weak. Clone size appears in some rows only: once, few, many, or a class for an expanded clone.

TRBD1	TRBV25-1	-	TRBJ2-5	CASSDPGTGEETQYF	TGTGCCAGCAGTGATCCCGGGACAGGGGAAGAGACCCAGTACTTC
-	TRBV28	-	TRBJ2-7	CASSLRGPGDEQYF	TGTGCCAGCAGTTTAAGGGGGCCGGGAGACGAGCAGTACTTC
TRBD2	TRBV14	-	TRBJ2-1	CASSQGRGLIWEQFF	TGTGCCAGCAGCCAAGGGAGGGGACTAATCTGGGAGCAGTTCTTC
TRBD2	TRBV2	once	TRBJ2-3	CASITSGGSDTQYF	TGTGCCAGCATTACTAGCGGGGGTTCAGATACGCAGTATTTT
-	TRBV12-3/TRBV12-4	-	TRBJ1-1	CASSLGMNTEAFF	TGTGCCAGCAGTTTGGGCATGAACACTGAAGCTTTCTTT
TRBD2	TRBV5-1	-	TRBJ2-7	CASSLVAGVDEQYF	TGCGCCAGCAGCTTGGTAGCGGGAGTGGACGAGCAGTACTTC
-	TRBV4-3	-	TRBJ1-2	CASSQEVGIYYGYTF	TGCGCCAGCAGCCAAGAAGTGGGCATATACTATGGCTACACCTTC
-	TRBV24-1	once	TRBJ2-5	CATSDLWRGPLRETQYF	TGTGCCACCAGTGATTTGTGGCGGGGGCCCCTCCGGGAGACCCAGTACTTC
-	TRBV4-1	-	TRBJ2-5	CASSQALGQPGETQYF	TGCGCCAGCAGCCAAGCCCTAGGACAGCCAGGAGAGACCCAGTACTTC
-	TRBV19	-	TRBJ2-2	CASSPVRVTNTGELFF	TGTGCCAGTTCTCCTGTCCGCGTGACGAACACCGGGGAGCTGTTTTTT
-	TRBV23-1	few	TRBJ2-7	CASSQLAKLSSYEQYF	TGCGCCAGCAGTCAATTGGCGAAACTAAGCTCCTACGAGCAGTACTTC
TRBD2	TRBV2	-	TRBJ2-1	CASTRAGGLNNEQFF	TGTGCTAGCACCCGAGCGGGAGGACTGAACAATGAGCAGTTCTTC
TRBD2	TRBV2	-	TRBJ2-5	CASSPTSGTQETQYF	TGTGCCAGCAGTCCCACTAGCGGGACCCAAGAGACCCAGTACTTC
-	TRBV4-1	-	TRBJ2-7	CASSQWLALGEQYF	TGCGCCAGCAGCCAATGGCTAGCCCTGGGGGAGCAGTACTTC
-	TRBV6-4	-	TRBJ2-3	CASSDSGGGGTDTQYF	TGTGCCAGCAGTGACTCGGGGGGAGGAGGCACAGATACGCAGTATTTT
-	TRBV7-9	-	TRBJ1-2	CASSSPTENYGYTF	TGTGCCAGCAGCTCACCGACAGAAAACTATGGCTACACCTTC
TRBD1	TRBV5-1	-	TRBJ2-5	CASSLARGREQETQYF	TGCGCCAGCAGCTTGGCCAGGGGGCGTGAACAAGAGACCCAGTACTTC
TRBD2	TRBV3-1/TRBV3-2	-	TRBJ2-3	CASSQDRGAGGLDTQYF	TGTGCCAGCAGCCAAGATAGGGGAGCGGGAGGTTTAGATACGCAGTATTTT
-	TRBV19	-	TRBJ1-5	CASSIARTATLSNQPQHF	TGTGCCAGTAGTATAGCCCGGACAGCAACTTTGAGCAATCAGCCCCAGCATTTT
TRBD1	TRBV29-1	-	TRBJ2-1	CSVEPGTGSNEQFF	TGCAGCGTTGAACCAGGGACAGGGTCGAATGAGCAGTTCTTC
-	TRBV14	-	TRBJ2-2	CASSQEDFTGELFF	TGTGCCAGCAGCCAAGAGGACTTCACCGGGGAGCTGTTTTTT
TRBD1	TRBV4-2	-	TRBJ2-1	CASSQEGETGAYNEQFF	TGTGCCAGCAGCCAAGAGGGTGAGACAGGGGCCTACAATGAGCAGTTCTTC
-	TRBV19	few	TRBJ1-4	CASSISEGGPEKLFF	TGTGCCAGTAGTATCTCGGAGGGAGGGCCTGAAAAACTGTTTTTT
TRBD2	TRBV2	-	TRBJ2-7	CASRRENLRSSGSATYEQYF	TGTGCCAGCAGAAGAGAAAACCTAAGATCTAGCGGGAGTGCGACCTACGAGCAGTACTTC
-	TRBV9	-	TRBJ2-5	CASSKGGQGSQYF	TGTGCCAGCAGTAAGGGGGGGCAGGGGTCCCAGTACTTC
-	TRBV5-1	-	TRBJ1-2	CASSSSRSDGYTF	TGCGCCAGCAGCTCCTCGAGATCGGATGGCTACACCTTC
-	TRBV4-1	-	TRBJ2-3	CASSQEEQITDTQYF	TGCGCCAGCAGCCAAGAGGAACAGATCACAGATACGCAGTATTTT
TRBD1	TRBV28	-	TRBJ2-7	CAGNRQGSGKGEQYF	TGTGCCGGGAATCGACAGGGAAGTGGGAAAGGCGAGCAGTACTTC
TRBD2	TRBV19	-	TRBJ2-1	CASSLPGLAGNEQFF	TGTGCCAGTTCCCTGCCGGGACTAGCGGGGAATGAGCAGTTCTTC
-	TRBV5-5	-	TRBJ2-3	CASSPTLAGLGTDTQYF	TGTGCCAGCAGCCCTACACTTGCGGGTTTGGGCACAGATACGCAGTATTTT
-	TRBV28	-	TRBJ1-5	CASSSPQGPQANFQPQHF	TGTGCCAGCAGTTCACCCCAAGGCCCGCAGGCCAACTTTCAGCCCCAGCATTTT
-	TRBV5-8	-	TRBJ1-5	CASSFGRQRNNQPQHF	TGTGCCAGCAGCTTTGGTCGGCAGAGGAACAATCAGCCCCAGCATTTT
-	TRBV18	-	TRBJ2-7	CASSPPSVSSYEQYF	TGTGCCAGCTCACCACCGTCAGTAAGCTCCTACGAGCAGTACTTC
TRBD1	TRBV5-6	-	TRBJ2-1	CASSFDRGLGNEQFF	TGTGCCAGCAGCTTTGACAGGGGGCTGGGGAATGAGCAGTTCTTC
-	TRBV28	-	TRBJ2-7	CASTATVGDIDYEQYF	TGTGCCAGCACCGCGACGGTGGGGGACATTGACTACGAGCAGTACTTC
-	TRBV21-1	-	TRBJ2-7	CASSKVALVLNVYF	TGTGCCAGCAGCAAAGTGGCACTAGTCCTGAATGTGTACTTC
-	TRBV3-1/TRBV3-2	-	TRBJ2-1	CASSPISSLAGLYNEQFF	TGTGCCAGCAGCCCAATCAGCTCCCTGGCGGGCCTATACAATGAGCAGTTCTTC